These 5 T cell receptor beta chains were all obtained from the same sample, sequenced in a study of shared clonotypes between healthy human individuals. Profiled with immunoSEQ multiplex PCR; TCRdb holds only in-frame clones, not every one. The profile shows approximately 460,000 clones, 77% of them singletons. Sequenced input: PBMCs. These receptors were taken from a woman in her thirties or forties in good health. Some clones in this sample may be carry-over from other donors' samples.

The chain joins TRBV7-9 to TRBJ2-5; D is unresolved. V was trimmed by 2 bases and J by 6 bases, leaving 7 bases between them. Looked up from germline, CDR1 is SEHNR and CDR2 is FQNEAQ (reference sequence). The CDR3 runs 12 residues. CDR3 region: CASSLSGQTQYF. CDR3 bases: TGTGCCAGCAGCTTATCGGGTCAGACCCAGTACTTC.

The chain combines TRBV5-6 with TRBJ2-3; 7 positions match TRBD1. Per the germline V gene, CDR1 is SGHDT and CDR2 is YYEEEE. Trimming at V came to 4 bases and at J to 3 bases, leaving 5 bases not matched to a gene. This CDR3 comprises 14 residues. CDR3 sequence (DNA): TGTGCCAGCAGCCGACCGGGACAGACAGATACGCAGTATTTT. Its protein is CASSRPGQTDTQYF.

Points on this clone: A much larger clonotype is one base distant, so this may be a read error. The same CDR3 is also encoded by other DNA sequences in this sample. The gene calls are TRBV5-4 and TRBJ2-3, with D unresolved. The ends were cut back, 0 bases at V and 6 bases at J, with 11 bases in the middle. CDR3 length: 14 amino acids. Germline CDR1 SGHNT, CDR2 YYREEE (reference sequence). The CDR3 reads CASSLDPATDTQYF. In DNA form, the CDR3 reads TGTGCCAGCAGCTTGGATCCTGCCACGGATACGCAGTATTTT. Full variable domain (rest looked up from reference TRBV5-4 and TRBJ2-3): ETGVTQSPTHLIKTRGQQVTLRCSSQSGHNTVSWYQQALGQGPQFIFQYYREEENGRGNFPPRFSGLQFPNYSSELNVNALELDDSALYLCASSLDPATDTQYFGPGTRLTVL.

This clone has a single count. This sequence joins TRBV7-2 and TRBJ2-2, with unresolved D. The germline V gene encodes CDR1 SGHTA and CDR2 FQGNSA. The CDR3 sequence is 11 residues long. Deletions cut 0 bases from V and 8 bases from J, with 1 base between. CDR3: CASSLAGELFF. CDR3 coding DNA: TGTGCCAGCAGCTTAGCGGGGGAGCTGTTTTTT.

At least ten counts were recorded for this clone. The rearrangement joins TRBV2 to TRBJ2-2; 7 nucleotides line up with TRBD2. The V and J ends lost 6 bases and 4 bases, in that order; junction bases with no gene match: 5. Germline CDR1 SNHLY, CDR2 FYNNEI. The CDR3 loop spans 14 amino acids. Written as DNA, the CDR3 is TGTGCCAGCAGCATTCTAGCGGCCACCGGGGAGCTGTTTTTT. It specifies CASSILAATGELFF.